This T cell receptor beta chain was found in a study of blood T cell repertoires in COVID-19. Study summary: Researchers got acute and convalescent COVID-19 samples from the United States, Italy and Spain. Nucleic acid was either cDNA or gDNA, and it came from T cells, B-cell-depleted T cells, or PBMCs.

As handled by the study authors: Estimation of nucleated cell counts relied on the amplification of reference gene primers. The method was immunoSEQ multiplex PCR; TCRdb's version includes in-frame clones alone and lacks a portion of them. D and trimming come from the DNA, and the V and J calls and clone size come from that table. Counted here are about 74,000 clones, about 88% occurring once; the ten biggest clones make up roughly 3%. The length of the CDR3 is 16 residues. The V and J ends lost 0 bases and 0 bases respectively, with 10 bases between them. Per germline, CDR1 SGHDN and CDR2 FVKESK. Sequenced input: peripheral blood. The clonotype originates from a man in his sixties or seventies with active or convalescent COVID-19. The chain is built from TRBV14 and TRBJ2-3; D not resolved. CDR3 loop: CASSQDLGSSTDTQYF. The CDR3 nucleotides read TGTGCCAGCAGCCAAGATCTGGGCTCGAGCACAGATACGCAGTATTTT.